Listed here are 22 T cell receptor beta chains from one sample, sequenced in a study of cytotoxic CD8 clonotypes in ibrutinib-treated CLL. Profiled with immunoSEQ multiplex PCR; TCRdb holds only in-frame clones, not every one. Found here are around 160,000 clones, about four fifths of them singletons; the top ten hold around 2.1%. Sequenced here: PBMCs, sampled after 12 months of ibrutinib treatment. These receptors came from a human donor with chronic lymphocytic leukemia.

This clone was seen more than once but under ten times. The rearrangement uses TRBV28 and TRBJ2-7; D might be TRBD1 (6 bases). CDR1 is MDHEN, CDR2 SYDVKM, per germline. V was pared by 2 bases and J by 0 bases, with 17 bases between. The CDR3 extends over 17 amino acids. CDR3 nucleotide sequence: TGTGCCAGCAGTTTAAATCGTCTGGGGGCCAGCTCCTACGAGCAGTACTTC. Translating gives CASSLNRLGASSYEQYF.

This chain links TRBV6-4 with TRBJ2-2, with D perhaps TRBD1 (6 bases). The CDR3 sequence is 14 residues long. Trimming cost V 3 bases and J 4 bases, with 9 bases left between them. CDR1 and CDR2 from the germline V gene are MRHNA and SNTAGT. This chain's CDR3 is CASSDRGSTGELFF. The CDR3 bases are TGTGCCAGCAGTGATAGGGGGAGCACCGGGGAGCTGTTTTTT.

This clone showed up just once. The chain employs TRBV6-1 and TRBJ2-7; 7 bases are a match to TRBD2. Germline trimming cut 4 bases from V and 7 bases from J; bases unmatched to any gene: 13. The germline CDR1 and CDR2 sequences are MNHNS and SASEGT. This CDR3 spans 15 amino acids. The CDR3 is CASSAGSRAGGEQYF. In DNA, the CDR3 is TGTGCCAGCAGTGCGGGAAGCAGGGCCGGGGGGGAGCAGTACTTC.

V is TRBV20-1 and J is TRBJ1-3; a weak D match, TRBD1 (6 bases). This CDR3 region has 11 residues. Trimming removed 7 bases at V and 4 bases at J, with 8 bases between. Per the germline V gene, CDR1 is DFQATT and CDR2 is SNEGSKA (reference sequence). CDR3 in DNA: TGCAGTGTCGACAGGGGAAACACCATATATTTT. Translated: CSVDRGNTIYF.

This chain connects TRBV7-8 to TRBJ2-1, with D maybe TRBD2 (6 bases). Germline V gene data show CDR1 as SGHVS and CDR2 as FQNEAQ. V was cut by 5 bases and J by 2 bases, with 13 bases left in between. The CDR3 extends over 15 amino acids. In DNA, the CDR3 is TGTGCCAGCAGCGAGCACGGGAGCACCTACAATGAGCAGTTCTTC. Translating gives CASSEHGSTYNEQFF.

V is TRBV27 and J is TRBJ1-1, with D tentatively TRBD1 (5 bases). The CDR3 extends over 14 amino acids. The germline V gene has CDR1 MNHEY and CDR2 SMNVEV (reference sequence). V lost 5 bases and J lost 1, with 11 bases in between. The CDR3 coding sequence is TGTGCCAGCAGTCCTCAGACAGAGAACACTGAAGCTTTCTTT. It codes for CASSPQTENTEAFF.

The chain has TRBV11-1 and TRBJ2-7; D might be TRBD1 (5 bases). From germline, CDR1 is SGHAT and CDR2 FQDESV (reference sequence). Trimming stripped 2 bases from V and 0 bases from J, with 8 bases between. This CDR3 comprises 14 residues. DNA of the CDR3: TGTGCCAGCAGCTTAAGACAGTCCTCCTACGAGCAGTACTTC. As protein: CASSLRQSSYEQYF. Combining the CDR3 with reference TRBV11-1 and TRBJ2-7 gives the whole variable domain EAEVAQSPRYKITEKSQAVAFWCDPISGHATLYWYRQILGQGPELLVQFQDESVVDDSQLPKDRFSAERLKGVDSTLKIQPAELGDSAMYLCASSLRQSSYEQYFGPGTRLTVT.

The chain recombines TRBV5-1 with TRBJ1-3, with D hard to call. V gave up 5 bases and J gave up 0 bases, with 9 bases separating them. The CDR3 runs 14 residues. Germline V gene lookup returns CDR1 SGHRS and CDR2 YFSETQ. The CDR3, as DNA: TGCGCCAGCAGTAACCAAGGCTCTGGAAACACCATATATTTT. This gives the protein CASSNQGSGNTIYF.

V and J are TRBV5-1 and TRBJ2-1; D is unclear. CDR3 size: 14 residues. Germline CDR1 SGHRS, CDR2 YFSETQ. Trimming pared 1 base from V and 1 base from J, leaving 6 bases between. The CDR3 is CASSLLGSYNEQFF. The CDR3 region has the DNA TGCGCCAGCAGCTTGCTAGGGTCCTACAATGAGCAGTTCTTC.

This sequence joins TRBV5-4 and TRBJ2-2; D gene unclear. Germline V gene data show CDR1 as SGHNT and CDR2 as YYREEE (reference sequence). The CDR3 sequence is 15 residues long. V lost 2 bases to trimming and J lost 1 base, with 9 bases between them. CDR3 bases: TGTGCCAGCAGCTTAGCCCTCTTGAACACCGGGGAGCTGTTTTTT. Translated: CASSLALLNTGELFF.

This chain joins TRBV4-3 and TRBJ2-1, with TRBD2 identical over 9 bases. In germline, CDR1 is LGHNA, CDR2 YSLEER. This CDR3 is built from 16 residues. The V gene end was trimmed by 0 bases and the J gene end by 9 bases; junction bases not matched to a gene: 9. CDR3 nucleotide sequence: TGCGCCAGCAGCCAAGAACTGGCGGGAGGGCCTTTTGAGCAGTTCTTC. Encoded protein: CASSQELAGGPFEQFF.

This rearrangement joins TRBV9 to TRBJ2-7, with 11 bases fitting TRBD2. The germline V gene encodes CDR1 SGDLS and CDR2 YYNGEE. There are 15 residues in the CDR3. The junction had 4 bases not matched to a gene; V was cut back by 2 bases and J by 3 bases. The CDR3, as DNA: TGTGCCAGCAGCGTTAGCGGGGGGGCCGACTACGAGCAGTACTTC. Translation gives CASSVSGGADYEQYF.

As DNA, the CDR3 is TGTGCCAGCAGCTTAAACCCCCAGCGGGGGGTCACAGATACGCAGTATTTT. It is translated as CASSLNPQRGVTDTQYF. The chain uses TRBV7-3 and TRBJ2-3, with 9 bases fitting TRBD2. From germline, CDR1 is SGHTA and CDR2 FQGTGA. This CDR3 is built from 17 residues. V dropped 1 base and J dropped 2; count of bases not matched to a gene: 7.

V is TRBV21-1 and J is TRBJ2-3; TRBD2, the table's D call, was not compared with the DNA. TRBV21-1 is recorded as a pseudogene. The CDR3 length is 16 residues. The chain's CDR3 is CASTILRAGWRDTQYF. The DNA for the CDR3 is TGTGCCAGCACCATCTTGCGGGCGGGGTGGAGAGATACGCAGTATTTT.

The V gene is TRBV2, the J gene TRBJ2-3; TRBD1 is a possible D gene (5 bases). CDR3 length: 13 residues. Germline values: CDR1 SNHLY, CDR2 FYNNEI. Trimming cost V 4 bases and J 7 bases, with 12 bases left between them. The CDR3 reads CASSVRQTHTQYF. In nucleotides, the CDR3 is TGTGCCAGCAGTGTCCGACAGACCCATACGCAGTATTTT.

The chain employs TRBV7-8 and TRBJ2-2; 7 nucleotides line up with TRBD1. The CDR3 is 15 residues long. Trimming took 8 bases from V and 1 from J; bases not matched to a gene: 7. Germline V CDR1 and CDR2: SGHVS, FQNEAQ. Here the CDR3 reads CASFPRQGNTGELFF. DNA for the CDR3: TGTGCCAGCTTCCCACGACAGGGGAACACCGGGGAGCTGTTTTTT.

The J gene is TRBJ2-7, the V gene TRBV11-1; D is unclear. The CDR3 sequence is 14 residues long. In germline, CDR1 is SGHAT, CDR2 FQDESV (reference sequence). The V gene lost 1 base and the J gene lost 0 bases, with 7 bases spanning the gap. The CDR3 loop is CASSLVVGSYEQYF. CDR3 DNA: TGTGCCAGCAGCTTAGTGGTGGGCTCCTACGAGCAGTACTTC.

V gene TRBV5-4 combines with J gene TRBJ1-3, with a weak D call TRBD1 (6 bases). The CDR3 length is 15 residues. CDR1 is SGHNT, CDR2 YYREEE, per germline (reference sequence). Deletions cut 0 bases from V and 2 bases from J, with 9 bases between. CDR3 sequence (DNA): TGTGCCAGCAGCTTGGACAGGGTCCCTGGAAACACCATATATTTT. It codes for CASSLDRVPGNTIYF.

The chain joins TRBV14 to TRBJ1-1; TRBD1 matches at 7 bases. Germline V lookup: CDR1 SGHDN, CDR2 FVKESK. This CDR3 comprises 13 residues. Trimming removed 2 bases from V and 6 bases from J; junction bases left unmatched: 3. CDR3 nucleotide sequence: TGTGCCAGCAGCCAAAGACAGGGCTCTGAAGCTTTCTTT. The encoded protein is CASSQRQGSEAFF.

V is TRBV5-8 and J is TRBJ1-6; D is possibly TRBD1 (5 bases). This CDR3 contains 17 residues. The germline V and J ends were trimmed by 2 bases and 0 bases, with 12 bases remaining between them. Germline assignment: CDR1 SGHTS and CDR2 YDEGEE. In DNA form, the CDR3 reads TGTGCCAGCAGCTTTCCGGGACTTACCTCCTATAATTCACCCCTCCACTTT. Amino acids: CASSFPGLTSYNSPLHF.

This clone was counted only a few times. The chain has TRBV6-4 and TRBJ2-1, with 8 nucleotides matching TRBD2. The CDR3 spans 16 residues. Germline loops: CDR1 MRHNA, CDR2 SNTAGT. V gave up 2 bases and J gave up 2 bases; unmatched junction bases: 5. This CDR3 is CASSDLAGGTYNEQFF. CDR3 DNA sequence: TGTGCCAGCAGTGACCTGGCGGGAGGTACCTACAATGAGCAGTTCTTC.

Only a few counts were recorded for this clone. The rearrangement uses TRBV19 and TRBJ1-2; possible D gene TRBD1, 5 bases. Trimming pared 5 bases from V and 0 bases from J, leaving 16 bases between. Germline V gene data show CDR1 as LNHDA and CDR2 as SQIVND (reference sequence). This CDR3 is built from 16 residues. The CDR3 spells CASSFAGNRANYGYTF. Here the CDR3 DNA reads TGTGCCAGTAGTTTTGCAGGGAACAGAGCTAACTATGGCTACACCTTC.